Listed below are T cell receptor beta chains from one sample, sequenced in a study of tumor and adjacent non-tumor tissue in lung cancer. From the multiplex PCR reads, TCRdb called clonotypes with MiXCR, one entry per CDR3 protein. The sample has 60,000 to 80,000 distinct CDR3 sequences, roughly 75% seen once. Sequenced sample: distant non-tumor lung tissue. The receptors here all came from a woman between 45 and 65 years old with non-small cell lung cancer. Both conserved end residues are part of each CDR3. Each record gives: J gene, V gene, D gene, clone size, CDR3 protein, CDR3 DNA. D genes are given only for firm matches. The size entry is marked missing in some rows and otherwise reads once, few, many or a size class.

J: TRBJ2-1; V: TRBV4-2; D: TRBD2; size: .; CDR3: CASGQDSASGNLYEQFF; DNA: TGTGCCAGCGGCCAAGATTCGGCTAGCGGGAACTTGTATGAGCAGTTCTTC
J: TRBJ2-1; V: TRBV11-2; D: .; size: .; CDR3: CASSSESGAGQFF; DNA: TGTGCCAGCAGCTCAGAGTCTGGCGCAGGACAGTTCTTC
J: TRBJ1-1; V: TRBV29-1; D: .; size: .; CDR3: CSAWGDVMNTEAFF; DNA: TGCAGCGCCTGGGGGGATGTCATGAACACTGAAGCTTTCTTT
J: TRBJ2-2; V: TRBV6-6; D: TRBD2; size: .; CDR3: CANSPGLAGGAGGLFF; DNA: TGTGCCAACAGTCCGGGACTAGCGGGAGGAGCCGGGGGGCTGTTTTTT
J: TRBJ1-5; V: TRBV6-1; D: .; size: .; CDR3: CASTAGSGQPQHF; DNA: TGTGCCAGCACTGCTGGGTCGGGTCAGCCTCAGCATTTT
J: TRBJ1-3; V: TRBV20-1; D: TRBD1; size: .; CDR3: CSPGDRAGGNTIYF; DNA: TGCAGTCCTGGGGACAGGGCAGGTGGAAACACCATATATTTT
J: TRBJ2-5; V: TRBV5-4; D: TRBD2; size: few; CDR3: CASSLAGPSGETQYF; DNA: TGTGCCAGCAGCTTGGCGGGTCCTAGCGGCGAGACCCAGTACTTC
J: TRBJ1-3; V: TRBV20-1; D: .; size: once; CDR3: CSASAGAVTGNNIYF; DNA: TGCAGTGCTAGCGCAGGGGCTGTGACTGGAAACAACATATATTTT
J: TRBJ2-3; V: TRBV20-1; D: .; size: few; CDR3: CSARDWGESDTQYF; DNA: TGCAGTGCTAGAGATTGGGGGGAAAGTGATACGCAGTATTTT
J: TRBJ2-2; V: TRBV6-6; D: .; size: .; CDR3: CASSRRSTVASNTGELFF; DNA: TGTGCCAGCAGCCGACGTTCGACAGTGGCCTCGAACACCGGGGAGCTGTTTTTT
J: TRBJ2-2; V: TRBV5-4; D: TRBD2; size: .; CDR3: CASKEELAGASGELFF; DNA: TGTGCCAGCAAGGAAGAACTAGCGGGAGCCTCCGGGGAGCTGTTTTTT
J: TRBJ1-5; V: TRBV6-2/TRBV6-3; D: .; size: once; CDR3: CANRPTQGGYTQPQHF; DNA: TGTGCCAACAGACCCACCCAAGGGGGATACACTCAGCCCCAGCATTTT
J: TRBJ2-5; V: TRBV29-1; D: TRBD2; size: .; CDR3: CSAAVNSGRFVETQYF; DNA: TGCAGCGCTGCGGTTAATAGCGGGAGGTTTGTGGAGACCCAGTACTTC
J: TRBJ2-5; V: TRBV4-3; D: .; size: .; CDR3: CASSLGEYRTQYF; DNA: TGCGCCAGCAGCCTAGGTGAATATAGGACCCAGTACTTC
J: TRBJ2-7; V: TRBV29-1; D: .; size: .; CDR3: CSVVSLQEQYF; DNA: TGCAGCGTTGTCAGCCTGCAGGAGCAGTACTTC
J: TRBJ2-6; V: TRBV6-5; D: .; size: once; CDR3: CTSSYAGSRANVLTF; DNA: TGTACTAGCAGTTACGCGGGCTCTAGGGCCAACGTCCTGACTTTC
J: TRBJ2-3; V: TRBV12-3/TRBV12-4; D: .; size: .; CDR3: CASSPLDGNLDTQYF; DNA: TGTGCCAGCAGTCCCCTGGACGGAAATCTGGATACACAGTATTTT
J: TRBJ2-1; V: TRBV20-1; D: TRBD1; size: .; CDR3: CTSPGTGGYNEPFF; DNA: TGCACTTCCCCCGGGACAGGGGGCTACAATGAGCCGTTCTTC
J: TRBJ2-7; V: TRBV20-1; D: TRBD2; size: once; CDR3: CSASGTSHEQCF; DNA: TGCAGTGCTTCCGGGACTAGCCACGAGCAGTGCTTT
J: TRBJ1-5; V: TRBV6-1; D: .; size: few; CDR3: CANSNSNQSQHF; DNA: TGTGCCAACAGTAATAGCAATCAGTCCCAGCATTTT
J: TRBJ2-2; V: TRBV12-3/TRBV12-4; D: TRBD2; size: .; CDR3: CASSPGTSASGELFF; DNA: TGTGCCAGCAGTCCCGGGACTAGCGCGTCCGGGGAGCTGTTTTTT
J: TRBJ2-7; V: TRBV6-5; D: .; size: .; CDR3: CASSFRKGPSYEQYF; DNA: TGTGCCAGCAGTTTTAGGAAGGGACCATCCTACGAGCAGTACTTC
J: TRBJ2-1; V: TRBV11-2; D: .; size: .; CDR3: CASNSGLNNEQFF; DNA: TGTGCCAGCAACTCCGGACTTAACAATGAGCAGTTCTTC
J: TRBJ2-7; V: TRBV5-4; D: TRBD2; size: few; CDR3: CASSPGGGTSHSDEQYF; DNA: TGTGCCAGCAGCCCCGGGGGGGGGACTAGTCACTCCGACGAGCAGTACTTC
J: TRBJ2-1; V: TRBV7-8; D: .; size: .; CDR3: CASSFPELSPELIPYNEQFF; DNA: TGTGCCAGCAGCTTTCCCGAGCTTAGCCCGGAGTTAATCCCCTACAATGAGCAGTTCTTC
J: TRBJ1-1; V: TRBV29-1; D: TRBD1; size: .; CDR3: CSGDGTGHTEASF; DNA: TGCAGCGGAGATGGGACAGGGCACACTGAAGCTTCCTTT
J: TRBJ1-2; V: TRBV12-3/TRBV12-4; D: .; size: .; CDR3: CASSMQERCYGYTF; DNA: TGCGCCAGTAGTATGCAGGAGCGTTGCTATGGCTACACCTTC
J: TRBJ2-3; V: TRBV28; D: .; size: many; CDR3: CATKGETYSTDTQYF; DNA: TGTGCCACCAAGGGAGAGACCTACAGCACAGATACGCAGTATTTT
J: TRBJ1-5; V: TRBV4-2; D: .; size: .; CDR3: CTSRQDRGQPQQF; DNA: TGTACCAGCCGCCAAGATAGGGGTCAGCCCCAGCAGTTT
J: TRBJ2-3; V: TRBV11-2; D: TRBD1; size: .; CDR3: CVSSRGQGRTDMQYF; DNA: TGTGTCAGCAGCCGCGGACAGGGGCGCACAGATATGCAGTATTTT
J: TRBJ2-1; V: TRBV4-1; D: .; size: .; CDR3: CASRQDWLVSRNEQCF; DNA: TGCGCCAGCAGGCAAGATTGGCTAGTATCCCGCAATGAGCAGTGCTTC
J: TRBJ2-1; V: TRBV11-2; D: .; size: .; CDR3: CACSLNKNNEQFF; DNA: TGTGCCTGCAGCCTAAACAAGAACAATGAGCAGTTCTTC
J: TRBJ2-5; V: TRBV12-3/TRBV12-4; D: .; size: many; CDR3: CASSQTGWGTQYF; DNA: TGTGCCAGCAGCCAGACAGGATGGGGGACCCAGTACTTC
J: TRBJ2-1; V: TRBV11-2; D: TRBD2; size: .; CDR3: CASTRIILAGDSEQFF; DNA: TGTGCCAGCACCCGGATAATACTAGCGGGGGACAGCGAGCAGTTCTTC
J: TRBJ2-3; V: TRBV20-1; D: .; size: .; CDR3: CCARVRWVQYF; DNA: TGCTGTGCTAGAGTTCGGTGGGTGCAGTATTTT
J: TRBJ2-7; V: TRBV11-2; D: TRBD2; size: .; CDR3: CASSLGLARRRSYEQYF; DNA: TGTGCTAGCAGCCTAGGACTAGCCCGCAGAAGGTCCTACGAGCAGTACTTC
J: TRBJ2-7; V: TRBV7-9; D: .; size: .; CDR3: CASSWNLHEQYF; DNA: TGTGCCAGCAGCTGGAATTTGCACGAGCAGTACTTC
J: TRBJ2-5; V: TRBV5-1; D: TRBD2; size: .; CDR3: CASSLVLAGYQETQYF; DNA: TGCGCCAGCAGCTTGGTACTAGCGGGGTACCAAGAGACCCAGTACTTC
J: TRBJ2-7; V: TRBV11-1; D: .; size: .; CDR3: CASSPDRTYEQSF; DNA: TGTGCCAGCAGCCCTGACAGAACCTACGAGCAGTCCTTC
J: TRBJ2-1; V: TRBV11-2; D: .; size: .; CDR3: CATSLESGAGQFF; DNA: TGTGCCACCAGCTTAGAGTCTGGCGCTGGGCAGTTCTTC